The clone carrying this TCR beta chain was seen a few times. Its antigen is unknown. Then a second PCR, running about 6 to 11 cycles, was carried out with a sample-barcoded 5' primer and a J-beta primer mix. The template-switch adaptor was a 5' adaptor with 12 random nucleotides. It tagged each cDNA molecule. TCRdb processed the 5' RACE reads anew with MiXCR; each CDR3 protein has one entry. Of some 1.4 million distinct CDR3 sequences in the sample, approximately 40% were seen once. V dropped 4 bases and J dropped 7 bases, with 13 bases sitting between them. This CDR3 contains 14 residues. Germline CDR1 reads WNHNN; CDR2 reads SYGVQD (reference sequence). This entry comes from a study of blood T cells in healthy people across ages. The study, taken as a whole, reports: Bulk PBMC profiling left naive and antigen-experienced comparisons inconclusive. In older individuals, TCR beta diversity per million T cells was lower, falling roughly linearly with age. A greater number of naive CD4+ cells and higher diversity distinguished long-lived donors from aged donors.

This TCR derives from a woman under 30 in good health. The chain is built from TRBV10-1 and TRBJ2-2; D is ambiguous. The sequencing sample was made of blood. CDR3 bases: TGCGCCAGCAGTGCGGCCCGGTTGGGCGGGGAGCTGTTTTTT. It is translated as CASSAARLGGELFF.